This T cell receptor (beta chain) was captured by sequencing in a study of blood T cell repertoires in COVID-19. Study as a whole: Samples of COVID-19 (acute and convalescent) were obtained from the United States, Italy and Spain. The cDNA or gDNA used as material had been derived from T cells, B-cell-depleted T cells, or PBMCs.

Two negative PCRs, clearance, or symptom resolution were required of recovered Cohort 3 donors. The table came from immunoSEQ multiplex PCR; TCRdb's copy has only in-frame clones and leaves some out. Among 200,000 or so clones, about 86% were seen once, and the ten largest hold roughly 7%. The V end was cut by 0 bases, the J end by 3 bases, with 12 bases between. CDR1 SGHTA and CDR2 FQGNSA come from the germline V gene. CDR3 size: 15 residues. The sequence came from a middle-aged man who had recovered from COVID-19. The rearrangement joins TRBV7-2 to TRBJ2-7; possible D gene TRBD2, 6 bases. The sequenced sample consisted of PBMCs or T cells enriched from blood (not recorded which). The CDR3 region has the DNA TGTGCCAGCAGCTTAGCCCGGCAGGGAGGCTACGAGCAGTACTTC. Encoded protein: CASSLARQGGYEQYF. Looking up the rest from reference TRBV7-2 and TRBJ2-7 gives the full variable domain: GAGVSQSPSNKVTEKGKDVELRCDPISGHTALYWYRQSLGQGLEFLIYFQGNSAPDKSGLPSDRFSAERTGGSVSTLTIQRTQQEDSAVYLCASSLARQGGYEQYFGPGTRLTVT.